Described below is a single T cell receptor (beta chain) sequence and its context. The antigen remains unidentified. This entry comes from a study of graft-versus-host responses after intestinal transplantation. Turning to the study itself: In this cohort, recipients had multivisceral, liver-intestinal, or isolated intestinal transplants. All of the recipients had induction that used anti-thymocyte globulin, then tacrolimus and steroids for about 3 years. Study-level points and caveats: Clonal ratios of graft-versus-host to host-versus-graft in allografts were high for patients exhibiting graft-donor T cell macrochimerism. Researchers found GvH clones in recipient marrow, and some showed up first in ileum or blood.

Trimming took off 3 bases at V and 5 bases at J, with 9 bases between the two ends. Germline loops: CDR1 SGHNT, CDR2 YYREEE (reference sequence). CDR3 size: 13 residues. Libraries were prepared by immunoSEQ multiplex PCR; TCRdb keeps only in-frame clonotypes and omits some of them. Of 43,000 or so clones in the sample, 85% to 95% were seen once. Sequencing used PBMCs, obtained more than 750 days after a first intestinal transplant, on the day of a second. The receptor's source is a human patient who received an intestinal transplant, so some T cells may come from the graft donor. The chain recombines TRBV5-4 with TRBJ1-5; a possible D gene is TRBD1 (6 bases). The CDR3 sequence is CASSSEGDQPQHF. The CDR3 region has the DNA TGTGCCAGCAGCTCAGAGGGGGATCAGCCCCAGCATTTT.